One sample yielded the 5 T cell receptor beta chains listed below, sequenced in a study of cytomegalovirus exposure and HLA in healthy donors. PCR was performed using 60 Vbeta and 13 Jbeta primers. This table comes from immunoSEQ multiplex PCR, and its TCRdb copy is limited to in-frame clones, with some not included. The sample holds about 60,000 clones; under 85% are singletons and the top ten take about 2.8%. Sequenced material: PBMCs. These receptors were obtained from a woman aged 30 to 39 in good health and CMV-seronegative.

V and J are TRBV11-2 and TRBJ2-5; weak D call: TRBD1 (5 bases). The CDR3 runs to 15 residues. V lost 2 bases to trimming and J lost 4 bases, with 14 bases between them. Germline CDR1 is SGHAT and CDR2 is FQNNGV. The CDR3 protein is CASSLQGGMAETQYF. In nucleotides, the CDR3 is TGTGCCAGCAGCTTACAGGGTGGGATGGCAGAGACCCAGTACTTC.

The J gene is TRBJ1-1, the V gene TRBV18; D possibly corresponds to TRBD1 (5 bases). CDR3 length: 14 amino acids. The germline CDR1 and CDR2 sequences are KGHSH and LQKENI. V was trimmed by 3 bases and J by 5 bases, leaving 13 bases between them. The CDR3 DNA sequence: TGTGCCAGCTCACCGCAGGGCCTGGAAACTGAAGCTTTCTTT. Amino acid sequence: CASSPQGLETEAFF.

The gene calls are TRBV18 and TRBJ2-2, with no clear D. The CDR3 spans 12 residues. Trimming stripped 4 bases from V and 5 bases from J, with 5 bases between. Germline values: CDR1 KGHSH, CDR2 LQKENI. CDR3 nucleotide sequence: TGTGCCAGCTCACAAACAACCGGGGAGCTGTTTTTT. Protein product: CASSQTTGELFF.

This chain joins TRBV7-9 and TRBJ2-2; 9 bases are shared with TRBD2. The CDR3 is made up of 15 amino acids. Trimming took 4 bases from V and 1 from J; bases not matched to a gene: 1. The germline V gene has CDR1 SEHNR and CDR2 FQNEAQ (reference sequence). In nucleotides, the CDR3 is TGTGCCAGCAGCTGGACTAGCGTGAACACCGGGGAGCTGTTTTTT. It translates to CASSWTSVNTGELFF.

Here the CDR3 DNA reads TGTGCCAGCAGCGTAGTAGGACTAGCGGGGGGGTATTGTGGACCCACCGGGGAGCTGTTTTTT. This encodes CASSVVGLAGGYCGPTGELFF. The chain has TRBV9 and TRBJ2-2; 15 bases line up with TRBD2. This CDR3 region has 21 residues. V was clipped by 0 bases and J by 4 bases; unmatched bases: 13. Germline lookup yields CDR1 SGDLS and CDR2 YYNGEE.